The entry that follows covers one TCR beta chain sequence. Its recognized antigen is unknown. No much larger clone is present one base from it, and per-base qualities are unavailable. This entry comes from a study of cytomegalovirus exposure and HLA in healthy donors (dated by TCRdb to the late 2010s). Context from the whole study: According to an earlier analysis of 587 of the donors, 150 million to 200 million T cells yielded 117 million unique TCR beta sequences and around 300 Gb of sequence data. Alongside the repertoire data, information on donor age, sex, ethnicity and CMV serostatus was compiled. The aim of the study was to test whether cataloging public T cell receptors could identify signatures of past pathogen exposure. To study patterns of TCR occurrence, a later analysis re-analyzed previously published TCR beta repertoires from several hundred donors and added high-resolution HLA genotyping. Of the approximately 400 genotyped donors, approximately 80% fell in the genetic ancestry cluster associated with self-reported Caucasian donors. Along with the roughly 670-subject first cohort, a separate validation cohort of about 110 different subjects was used. An early release covering roughly 600 HLA-typed donors comprised about 320 gigabases of sequencing data and around 85 million unique TCR sequences. On average, around 230,000 unique TCR beta nucleotide sequences were sequenced per donor among 300 to 500 genotyped donors of the cohort, with roughly 19% of those sequences being non-productive. Four or five DR-DQ haplotypes were treated as single units for association and clustering because of strong linkage in the cohort. The study profiled the T cell repertoires of approximately 700 subjects by immunosequencing and related them to cytomegalovirus serostatus. The study combined high-throughput TCR immunosequencing, statistical association of individual TCRs with disease status, and machine learning to predict cytomegalovirus infection status. Every repertoire in the discovery cohort had been generated on one and the same sequencing platform. To decide whether each TCR beta V gene segment behaved as functional or pseudogenic, an earlier analysis of some 600 of the donors relied on high-throughput TCR beta sequencing. A later genetic analysis used genome-wide SNP genotypes for about three fifths of the 666 donors, treating that subset as a discovery cohort. Rather than drawing on any new phenotypic data, the later analysis identified candidate immune exposures from TCR beta sequences and the way those sequences occurred across donors. HLA typing included class I and class II loci at four-digit resolution. Typing coverage differed by locus: A, B, C, DRB1 and DQB1 were typed in about 629-640 donors, DQA1 in 522, DPA1 in nearly 610, and DPB1 in just under 480. General study outcomes and caveats: In vitro tests confirmed that a few of the cytomegalovirus-associated TCR beta chains recognize cytomegalovirus antigens. The authors suggested that the approach could potentially be extended to other disease states and immunological phenotypes. Because counts were too low, about 17 rarely observed V segments, including chromosome 9 orphons, were excluded from the earlier analysis of several hundred of the donors. The classifier was reported to diagnose cytomegalovirus status with high specificity and sensitivity in both the original cohort and the validation cohort. Some IMGT-functional V segments, including TRBV6-2 and TRBV6-3, could not be distinguished by the 87-base-pair reads and were therefore excluded. Assigning TCR associations to individual alleles was difficult when HLA alleles, especially DR and DQ, strongly co-occurred. Sequencing depth was assumed to be roughly uniform across donors in the presence/absence analyses, though that assumption may not hold. A later analysis found that TCR association rates varied across HLA loci, with DRB1 alleles showing the most associated TCRs and HLA-C alleles the fewest. Compared with the 666-donor mean, donors in an Asian-associated ancestry cluster had fewer N-insertions in productive TCRs, according to a later genetic analysis. A further reported finding was that TCR beta sequences accurately predicted the HLA-A and HLA-B alleles for most subjects in the first cohort. A total of about 180 TCR beta chains were listed by the study as associated with cytomegalovirus. A cluster of highly shared sequence variants was judged likely to represent a technical artifact of the sequencing pipeline. In a later analysis, some 17,000 TCR beta sequences were associated with specific HLA alleles at a false discovery rate of 0.05. V-gene and J-gene trimming of TCR beta chains was associated with a missense DCLRE1C variant in a later genetic analysis, and the association was replicated in an independent cohort. HLA typing was unavailable for some donors at each locus, so association tests used only the typed subset. In a later analysis, HLA-associated TCR beta chains showed more clonal expansion and lower generation probabilities than non-associated chains that were equally common. In an earlier analysis of 450 to 750 of the donors, most TCR beta V segments appeared in productive rearrangements about 87% or about 30% of the time, broadly matching IMGT annotations. Only TCR beta chains were sequenced in this cohort, and the absence of alpha or paired-chain data limited detectable features. According to a later analysis, most CMV-associated TCR beta chains appeared to be HLA-restricted, and the HLA associations seemed to be driven largely by CMV exposure. Correlated functional status among segregating V segments might be attributable to linkage disequilibrium, but an unknown experimental factor could not be ruled out. The only immune exposure information available for the cohort was CMV serostatus. According to a later analysis, parvovirus B19, influenza, CMV and Epstein-Barr virus appeared linked to several top co-occurrence clusters. While some public TCRs were present in many individuals, most TCR sequences turned up only very rarely across donors.

In total, just over 650 healthy bone marrow donors made up the cohort. At the time of sampling, all cohort members were nominally healthy, though unrecorded immune exposures were likely present. The donor was CMV seronegative and was included in the group of several hundred seronegative cohort members. A peripheral blood sample was collected from each donor, and TCR beta sequencing was performed on peripheral blood mononuclear cells. Genomic DNA was extracted from the blood cell samples with the Qiagen DNeasy Blood Extraction Kit. Library method: the immunoSEQ multiplex PCR assay. For the multiplex PCR, a mixture combining 60 forward primers for TCR Vbeta segments and 13 reverse primers for TCR Jbeta segments was used. The CDR3 region of rearranged TCR beta genes was amplified from genomic DNA by a multiplex PCR assay. The Illumina HiSeq System was used to sequence the amplified TCR beta libraries as 87-base-pair reads. On the study's bioinformatics: In a later analysis, roughly 80 million unique TCR beta chains were counted across the 690 or so repertoires, and roughly 9.9 million of these chains were shared by at least two donors. Raw reads were error-corrected and collapsed into unique sequences with a nearest-neighbor algorithm that merged closely related sequences to remove PCR and sequencing errors. CDR3 sequences were aligned to IMGT reference sequences to assign V, D and J gene segments. Each retained sequence needed at least a six-nucleotide match to both a V gene segment and a J gene segment. Rearrangements were called productive when the CDR3 lacked stop codons and stayed in frame with V and J; all others were non-productive. CDR3 was defined according to IMGT convention as the region running from the second conserved V-encoded cysteine to the conserved J-encoded phenylalanine. The earlier analysis of more than 450 of the donors excluded sequences that lacked an unambiguous match to a single V gene segment. An earlier analysis of 550 to 650 of the donors classified V segments as functional when productive rearrangements were above 56.7% and as segregating when the standard deviation between donors was above 5%. A statistical classification framework was built for diagnosing cytomegalovirus status from the catalog of TCR beta chain sequences. In a later analysis, V and J genes were assigned by comparing TCR nucleotide sequences against IMGT/GENE-DB human TR gene sequences. In a later analysis, CDR3 sequences and most-parsimonious VDJ recombination scenarios were assigned using the TCRdist pipeline. In a later analysis, every TCR beta chain was defined by the combination of its CDR3 amino acid sequence and its V-gene family, and reads without a unique V-gene family were dropped. A later analysis removed several hundred highly shared, low-generation-probability nucleotide sequences to deal with suspected cross-contamination and a sequencing artifact. A later analysis calculated a clonal expansion index for each public chain from normalized within-repertoire ranks of inferred template counts. Generation probabilities in a later analysis came from a VDJ recombination model fitted to out-of-frame rearrangements, and those results were checked against IGoR. A later analysis scored TCR-TCR, TCR-HLA and TCR-CMV co-occurrence with hypergeometric tests, applying a repertoire-size bias correction to TCR pairs. False discovery rates were estimated in a later analysis by permuting HLA or CMV assignments 20 times. In a later analysis, co-occurring TCRs were grouped using DBSCAN, and TCRdist sequence similarity was added for clustering within HLA-allele-positive subsets. For co-occurrence clustering, repertoires with fewer than 30,000 or more than 120,000 public chains were excluded, along with about five repertoires with anomalous nucleotide sharing. TCRdb provides this immuneACCESS table in a form limited to in-frame rearrangements. Some clones are lacking; in checked studies, under half of them reflect an unresolved V gene, and why the rest are absent is not known. The V and J calls and clone size come from that table; D and trimming were worked out from the DNA. This sample comprises fewer than 200,000 clones, 80% to 90% of them detected only once. The ten largest account for about 0.76% of the sample.

CDR1 and CDR2 were assigned from the germline V gene as KGHSH and LQKENI. The CDR3 sequence holds 16 residues, the cysteine and phenylalanine included. Just CDR3 DNA is preserved here, 48 bases in frame from base 1. V loses 3 bases of germline sequence and J loses 0 bases, and the interval between the two ends is 14 bases. The sequence joins TRBV18 to TRBJ2-5, with TRBD1 perhaps the D gene, on 5 matching bases. This sequence was found in a woman between 18 and 29 years old in good health and CMV-seronegative. Sequences were obtained from PBMCs. The CDR3 is CASSPLSQGYQETQYF. In nucleotides, the sequence is TGTGCCAGCTCACCCCTTAGCCAGGGATACCAAGAGACCCAGTACTTC.